What follows describes a single T cell receptor beta chain. Its antigen is currently unknown. This sample was taken from a study of beta chain features in type 1 diabetes. Points from the study as a whole: VDJ junctions in type 1 diabetes patients carried more deletions and fewer insertions. People with Type 1 diabetes carried modestly yet significantly shorter TCRB CDR3s in all four CD4+ subsets.

The V end lost 7 bases, the J end lost 1 base, and 16 bases lay between the germline ends. Germline V gene sequence: CDR1 SNHLY, CDR2 FYNNEI. The CDR3 has 15 residues. The investigators reverse transcribed all of the isolated RNA, so they sequenced expressed TCRB transcripts. Approximately 3.6 million reads, on average, came from each naive, central memory and regulatory T cell sample. Generated by immunoSEQ multiplex PCR, the TCRdb table keeps only in-frame clones and is missing some. The profile shows about 360,000 clones, around 13% of them singletons. The chain recombines TRBV2 with TRBJ2-5; D unresolved. Input material: naive CD4+ T cells from blood. The origin of this receptor is a woman aged 18 to 35 with type 1 diabetes. CDR3 protein: CASIRWPGIQETQYF. The CDR3 nucleotides read TGTGCCAGCATAAGGTGGCCAGGAATCCAAGAGACCCAGTACTTC.